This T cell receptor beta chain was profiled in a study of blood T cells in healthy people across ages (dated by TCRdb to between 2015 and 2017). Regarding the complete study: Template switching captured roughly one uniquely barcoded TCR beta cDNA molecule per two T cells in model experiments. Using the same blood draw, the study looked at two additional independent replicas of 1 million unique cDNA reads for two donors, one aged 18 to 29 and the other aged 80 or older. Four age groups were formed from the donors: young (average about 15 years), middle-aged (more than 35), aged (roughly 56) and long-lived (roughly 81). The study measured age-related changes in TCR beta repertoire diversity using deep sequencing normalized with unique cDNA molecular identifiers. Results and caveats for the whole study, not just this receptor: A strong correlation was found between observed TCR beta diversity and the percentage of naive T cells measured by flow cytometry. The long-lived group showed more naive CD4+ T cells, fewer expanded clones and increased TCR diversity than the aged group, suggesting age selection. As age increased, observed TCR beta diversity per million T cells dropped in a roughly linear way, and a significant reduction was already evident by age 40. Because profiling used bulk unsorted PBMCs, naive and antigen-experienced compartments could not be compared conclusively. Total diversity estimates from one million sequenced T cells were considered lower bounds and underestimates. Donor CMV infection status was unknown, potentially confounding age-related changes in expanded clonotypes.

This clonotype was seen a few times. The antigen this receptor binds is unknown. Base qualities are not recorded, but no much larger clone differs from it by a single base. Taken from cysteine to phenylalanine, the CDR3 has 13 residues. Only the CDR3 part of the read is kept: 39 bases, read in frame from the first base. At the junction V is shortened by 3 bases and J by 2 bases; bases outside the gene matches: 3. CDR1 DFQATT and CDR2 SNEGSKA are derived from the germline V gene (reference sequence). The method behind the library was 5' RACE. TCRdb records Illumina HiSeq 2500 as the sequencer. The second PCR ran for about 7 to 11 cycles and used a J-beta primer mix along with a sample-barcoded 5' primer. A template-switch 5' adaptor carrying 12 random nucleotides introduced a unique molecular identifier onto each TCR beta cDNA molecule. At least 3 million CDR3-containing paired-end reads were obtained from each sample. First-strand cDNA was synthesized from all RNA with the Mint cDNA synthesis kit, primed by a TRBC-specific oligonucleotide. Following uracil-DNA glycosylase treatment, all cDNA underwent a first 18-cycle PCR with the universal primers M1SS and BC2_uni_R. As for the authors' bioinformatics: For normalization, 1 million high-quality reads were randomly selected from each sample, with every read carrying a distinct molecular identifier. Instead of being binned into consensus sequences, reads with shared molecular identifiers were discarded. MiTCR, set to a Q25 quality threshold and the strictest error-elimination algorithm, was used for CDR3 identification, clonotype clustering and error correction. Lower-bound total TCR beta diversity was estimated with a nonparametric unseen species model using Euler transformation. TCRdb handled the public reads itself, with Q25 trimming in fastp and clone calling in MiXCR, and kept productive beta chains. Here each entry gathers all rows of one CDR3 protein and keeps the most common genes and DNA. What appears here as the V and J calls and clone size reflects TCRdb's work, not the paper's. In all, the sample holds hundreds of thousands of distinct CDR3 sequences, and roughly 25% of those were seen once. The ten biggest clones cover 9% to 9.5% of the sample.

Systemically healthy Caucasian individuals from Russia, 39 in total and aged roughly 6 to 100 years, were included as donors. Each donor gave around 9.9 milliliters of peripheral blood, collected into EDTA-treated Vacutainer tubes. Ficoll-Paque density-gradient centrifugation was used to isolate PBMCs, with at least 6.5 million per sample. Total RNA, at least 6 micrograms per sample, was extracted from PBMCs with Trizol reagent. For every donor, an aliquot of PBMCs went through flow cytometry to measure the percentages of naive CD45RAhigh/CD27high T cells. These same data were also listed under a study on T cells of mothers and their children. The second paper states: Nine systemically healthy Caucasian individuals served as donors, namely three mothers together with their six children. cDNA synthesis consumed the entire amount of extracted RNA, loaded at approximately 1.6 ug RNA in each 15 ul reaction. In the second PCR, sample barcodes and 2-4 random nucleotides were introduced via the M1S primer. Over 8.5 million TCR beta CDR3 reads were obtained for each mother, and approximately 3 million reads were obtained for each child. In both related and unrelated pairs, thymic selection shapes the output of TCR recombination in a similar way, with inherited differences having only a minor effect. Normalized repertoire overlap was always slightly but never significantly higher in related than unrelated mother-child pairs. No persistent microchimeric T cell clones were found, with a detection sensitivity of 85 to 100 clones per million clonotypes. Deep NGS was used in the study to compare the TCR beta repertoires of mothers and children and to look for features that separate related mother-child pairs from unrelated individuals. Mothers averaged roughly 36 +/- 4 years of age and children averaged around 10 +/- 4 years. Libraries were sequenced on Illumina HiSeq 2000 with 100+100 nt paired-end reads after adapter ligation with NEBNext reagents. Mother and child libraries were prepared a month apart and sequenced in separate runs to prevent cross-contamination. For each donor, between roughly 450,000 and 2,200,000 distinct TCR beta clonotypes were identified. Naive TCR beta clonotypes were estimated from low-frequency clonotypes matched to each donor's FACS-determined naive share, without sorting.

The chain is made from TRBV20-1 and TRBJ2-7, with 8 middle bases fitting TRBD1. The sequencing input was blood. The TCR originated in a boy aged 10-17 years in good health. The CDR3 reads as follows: CSARLQGAYEQYF. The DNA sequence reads TGCAGTGCTAGGCTACAGGGGGCCTACGAGCAGTACTTC.